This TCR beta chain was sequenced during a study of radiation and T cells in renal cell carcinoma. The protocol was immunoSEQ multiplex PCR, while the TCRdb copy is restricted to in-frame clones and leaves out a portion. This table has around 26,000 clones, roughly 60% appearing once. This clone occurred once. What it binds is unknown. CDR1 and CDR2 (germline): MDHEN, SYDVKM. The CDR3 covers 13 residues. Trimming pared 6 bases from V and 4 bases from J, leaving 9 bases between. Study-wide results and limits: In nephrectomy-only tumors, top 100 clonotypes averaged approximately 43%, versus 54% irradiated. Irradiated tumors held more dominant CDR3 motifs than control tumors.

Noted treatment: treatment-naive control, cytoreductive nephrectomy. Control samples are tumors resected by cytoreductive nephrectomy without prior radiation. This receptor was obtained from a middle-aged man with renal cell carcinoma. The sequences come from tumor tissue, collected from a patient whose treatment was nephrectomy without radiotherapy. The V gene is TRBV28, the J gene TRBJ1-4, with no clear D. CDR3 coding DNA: TGTGCCAGCAGCCAACAGAATAATGAAAAACTGTTTTTT. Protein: CASSQQNNEKLFF. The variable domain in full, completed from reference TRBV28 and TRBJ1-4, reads DVKVTQSSRYLVKRTGEKVFLECVQDMDHENMFWYRQDPGLGLRLIYFSYDVKMKEKGDIPEGYSVSREKKERFSLILESASTNQTSMYLCASSQQNNEKLFFGSGTQLSVL.